This T cell receptor (beta chain) appears in the sequencing data of a study of T cells in Graves' hyperthyroidism and ophthalmopathy. Authors of the study amplified TCR beta CDR3 regions from RNA transcripts. The study used the HTBI primer set for a first-round RT-PCR of the TCR CDR3. TCRdb recomputed calls from the multiplex PCR reads with MiXCR, one row per CDR3 protein. Counted here are about 560,000 distinct CDR3 sequences, over 15% occurring once; the ten biggest clones make up around 19%. CDR3 length: 17 residues. Per the germline V gene, CDR1 is DFQATT and CDR2 is SNEGSKA (reference sequence). The ends lost 1 base at V and 5 bases at J; junction bases unmatched: 13. Clinical symptoms, serum thyroxine and TRAb, thyroid ultrasound and orbital computed tomography were used for the diagnoses.

The source material was blood. The chain is built from TRBV20-1 and TRBJ2-5; 10 nucleotides agree with TRBD1. The clonotype was recovered from a woman aged 18-35 years with Graves' hyperthyroidism. The CDR3 sequence is CSARGVPGQGPRETQYF. In DNA, the CDR3 is TGCAGTGCTAGAGGTGTCCCGGGACAGGGGCCACGGGAGACCCAGTACTTC.